These 28 T cell receptor beta chains originate from one sample sequenced in a study of PD-L1 blockade in urothelial cancer (dated by TCRdb to 2016 to 2017). Library construction relied on the immunoSEQ multiplex PCR assay. Here the immuneACCESS table is served through TCRdb, limited to in-frame sequences with V and J called. Missing clones are a known gap in these copies; in checked studies unresolved V genes cover under half, and the rest lacks a known reason. In all, the sample holds tens of thousands of clones, and 70% to 90% of those were seen once. Of the sample, 6.5% to 8% is held by the ten largest clones. Sample: PBMCs, taken around atezolizumab (anti-PD-L1) treatment. These receptors were taken from a man in his 60s with urothelial cancer.

The chain joins TRBV6-6 to TRBJ2-7, with TRBD1 identical over 7 bases. The CDR3 is made up of 13 amino acids. The germline CDR1 and CDR2 sequences are MNHNY and SVGAGI (reference sequence). After removal of 3 bases from V and 5 bases from J, the junction contained 4 bases not matched to a gene. The DNA for the CDR3 is TGTGCCAGCAGTTATGACAGGGTCCACGAGCAGTACTTC. Translated, it gives CASSYDRVHEQYF.

The chain uses TRBV28 and TRBJ2-4; TRBD1 is a possible D gene (5 bases). Germline CDR1 MDHEN, CDR2 SYDVKM. The CDR3 is 15 amino acids. V lost 6 bases and J 4 bases, leaving 16 bases between the germline ends. This CDR3 reads CASRPRDQRKNIQYF. CDR3 DNA sequence: TGTGCCAGCAGACCCAGGGATCAGAGGAAAAACATTCAGTACTTC.

The chain combines TRBV7-8 with TRBJ2-4, with a weak D call TRBD1 (6 bases). The CDR3 runs 14 residues. CDR1 is SGHVS, CDR2 FQNEAQ, per germline. V was cut by 5 bases and J by 4 bases, with 12 bases left in between. DNA of the CDR3: TGTGCCAGCAGCCATAGGGGACAAAAAAACATTCAGTACTTC. This translates into CASSHRGQKNIQYF. Full variable domain (rest looked up from reference TRBV7-8 and TRBJ2-4): GAGVSQSPRYKVAKRGQDVALRCDPISGHVSLFWYQQALGQGPEFLTYFQNEAQLDKSGLPSDRFFAERPEGSVSTLKIQRTQQEDSAVYLCASSHRGQKNIQYFGAGTRLSVL.

This clone has a single count. The chain carries TRBV27 and TRBJ1-3; perhaps TRBD1 as D (6 bases). V was cut by 6 bases and J by 6 bases, with 18 bases left in between. There are 15 residues in the CDR3. CDR1 is MNHEY, CDR2 SMNVEV, per germline (reference sequence). CDR3 nucleotide sequence: TGTGCCAGCAGACCGCTAACCGGGACAATAAACACCATATATTTT. It encodes CASRPLTGTINTIYF.

This sequence joins TRBV7-6 and TRBJ2-1, with D perhaps matching TRBD2 (6 bases). The CDR3 totals 12 residues. From germline, CDR1 is SGHVS and CDR2 FNYEAQ. Trimming took 5 bases from V and 10 from J, leaving 12 bases between them. CDR3 nucleotides: TGTGCCAGCAGCCGGGCGGGGAACGAGCAGTTCTTC. Protein sequence: CASSRAGNEQFF.

The chain couples TRBV2 to TRBJ2-5; D is unclear. The CDR3 sequence is 15 residues long. Germline loops: CDR1 SNHLY, CDR2 FYNNEI. V was trimmed by 0 bases and J by 4 bases, leaving 12 bases between them. The CDR3 loop is CASSEASQAGETQYF. CDR3 sequence (DNA): TGTGCCAGCAGTGAAGCGTCCCAGGCCGGAGAGACCCAGTACTTC.

This chain connects TRBV6-6 to TRBJ1-6; D is ambiguous. The CDR3 spans 13 residues. Deletions cut 7 bases from V and 7 bases from J, with 11 bases between. CDR1 MNHNY and CDR2 SVGAGI come from the germline V gene (reference sequence). CDR3 in DNA: TGTGCCAGCACCCAGATATTGAATTCACCCCTCCACTTT. Its translation: CASTQILNSPLHF.

This clone was seen once. The rearrangement joins TRBV4-1 to TRBJ1-2; D may be TRBD1 (6 bases). Trimming shortened V by 1 base and J by 3 bases, and 12 bases separated the two germline ends. The germline V gene has CDR1 MGHRA and CDR2 YSYEKL. The length of the CDR3 is 15 residues. The CDR3 spells CASSQAKGGDYGYTF. CDR3 in DNA: TGCGCCAGCAGCCAAGCGAAAGGGGGGGACTATGGCTACACCTTC.

J is TRBJ2-3 and V is TRBV7-9, with 10 nucleotides matching TRBD2. Germline values: CDR1 SEHNR, CDR2 FQNEAQ (reference sequence). The CDR3 loop spans 17 amino acids. The J segment lost 1 base and the V segment lost 3 bases, leaving 7 bases of the junction unmatched. CDR3 nucleotides: TGTGCCAGCAGCTTTGGGGCAACTAGCGGGGGCACAGATACGCAGTATTTT. Translation gives CASSFGATSGGTDTQYF.

The chain has TRBV29-1 and TRBJ2-1; 12 nucleotides match TRBD1. Per germline, CDR1 SQVTM and CDR2 ANQGSEA. The CDR3 extends over 15 amino acids. V trimming: 6 bases; J trimming: 4 bases; junction bases outside the gene matches: 7. Here the CDR3 DNA reads TGCAGCGTGCCGCCGGGACAGGGGGCTTACAATGAGCAGTTCTTC. Protein sequence: CSVPPGQGAYNEQFF.

The chain combines TRBV2 with TRBJ2-2; 7 nucleotides agree with TRBD1. Germline V gene data show CDR1 as SNHLY and CDR2 as FYNNEI. CDR3 length equals 14 residues. V dropped 4 bases and J dropped 4; count of bases not matched to a gene: 3. CDR3 loop: CASSGDRTTGELFF. Written as DNA, the CDR3 is TGTGCCAGCAGTGGGGACAGAACCACCGGGGAGCTGTTTTTT.

The V call is TRBV29-1, the J call TRBJ2-7, with D tentatively TRBD1 (6 bases). The CDR3 has 13 amino acids. Trimming removed 6 bases from V and 3 bases from J, with 15 bases in between. Per the germline V gene, CDR1 is SQVTM and CDR2 is ANQGSEA. The DNA for the CDR3 is TGCAGCGTGGCAGGGACAAGTAGCTACGAGCAGTACTTC. Residues: CSVAGTSSYEQYF.

The chain joins TRBV6-5 to TRBJ1-1, with unresolved D. Germline CDR1 MNHEY, CDR2 SVGAGI. V shed 0 bases and J shed 2 bases, with 10 bases lying between them. This CDR3 is built from 15 residues. CDR3 DNA sequence: TGTGCCAGCAGTTACTCGAGAGCCTCAAACACTGAAGCTTTCTTT. This codes for CASSYSRASNTEAFF.

V usage is TRBV5-8 and J usage is TRBJ2-5, with TRBD1 matching 10 bases. V lost 2 bases and J lost 5; bases outside the gene matches: 6. CDR3 length: 15 residues. Germline V gene lookup returns CDR1 SGHTS and CDR2 YDEGEE. CDR3 bases: TGTGCCAGCAGCTTCAGACAGGGGGCGGGGGAGACCCAGTACTTC. Amino acids: CASSFRQGAGETQYF.

The genes are TRBV6-6 and TRBJ1-4; tentative D call: TRBD1 (5 bases). This CDR3 comprises 14 residues. CDR1 MNHNY and CDR2 SVGAGI come from the germline V gene (reference sequence). Trimming stripped 2 bases from V and 8 bases from J, with 12 bases between. The CDR3 DNA is TGTGCCAGCAGTTACAGCCAGGGAAACGAAAAACTGTTTTTT. Its translation: CASSYSQGNEKLFF.

The chain carries TRBV4-2 and TRBJ2-3; perhaps TRBD2 as D (5 bases). In germline, CDR1 is LGHNA, CDR2 YNFKEQ. V was pared by 4 bases and J by 4 bases, with 12 bases between. The CDR3 is 14 amino acids. The CDR3 sequence: CASSPSGVADTQYF. CDR3 DNA: TGTGCCAGCAGCCCAAGCGGAGTCGCAGATACGCAGTATTTT.

The chain carries TRBV6-4 and TRBJ1-2, with D tentatively TRBD1 (6 bases). The CDR3 contains 17 residues. CDR1 is MRHNA, CDR2 SNTAGT, per germline. The ends were cut back, 4 bases at V and 6 bases at J, with 24 bases in the middle. The DNA of the CDR3 is TGTGCCAGCAGTGCTACTACTACACAGGGAAGAAGAGATGGCTACACCTTC. Translation gives CASSATTTQGRRDGYTF.

V is TRBV7-2 and J is TRBJ2-3, with 13 bases aligning to TRBD2. Germline V gene lookup returns CDR1 SGHTA and CDR2 FQGNSA. This CDR3 is built from 17 residues. The trim removed 5 bases at V and 2 bases at J, leaving 7 bases unmatched. As DNA, the CDR3 is TGTGCCAGCAGCCCTCGGACTAGCGGGGGAGCCACAGATACGCAGTATTTT. It codes for CASSPRTSGGATDTQYF. Combining the CDR3 with reference TRBV7-2 and TRBJ2-3 gives the whole variable domain GAGVSQSPSNKVTEKGKDVELRCDPISGHTALYWYRQSLGQGLEFLIYFQGNSAPDKSGLPSDRFSAERTGGSVSTLTIQRTQQEDSAVYLCASSPRTSGGATDTQYFGPGTRLTVL.

The chain links TRBV11-3 to TRBJ2-7; weak D call: TRBD2 (5 bases). The CDR3 length is 14 residues. Germline V gene lookup returns CDR1 SGHNT and CDR2 YENEEA. Trimming stripped 0 bases from V and 7 bases from J, with 13 bases between. The CDR3 coding sequence is TGTGCCAGCAGCTTAGACCCGGGATTGGGGGAGCAGTACTTC. Its protein product is CASSLDPGLGEQYF.

The rearrangement uses TRBV19 and TRBJ2-4; 8 bases are shared with TRBD1. The V gene's germline CDR1 is LNHDA and CDR2 SQIVND (reference sequence). Trimming removed 7 bases from V and 3 bases from J; junction bases left unmatched: 14. The CDR3 is 17 amino acids. The CDR3 loop is CASTAWSGQGVKNIQYF. The DNA for the CDR3 is TGTGCCAGTACCGCCTGGTCCGGACAGGGTGTCAAAAACATTCAGTACTTC.

This clone was detected once. In DNA form, the CDR3 reads TGTGCCAGCAGCTTAGACAGGGGGCGCGATGAGCAGTTCTTC. Amino acids: CASSLDRGRDEQFF. The chain carries TRBV7-9 and TRBJ2-1; 9 nucleotides agree with TRBD1. The germline V gene has CDR1 SEHNR and CDR2 FQNEAQ (reference sequence). J gave up 8 bases and V 1 base, and 3 bases lay outside the gene matches. This CDR3 region has 14 residues.

The chain joins TRBV5-4 to TRBJ2-1, with D hard to call. With 4 bases removed from V and 6 bases from J, the gap between germline ends came to 17 bases. This CDR3 has 15 residues. Per germline, CDR1 SGHNT and CDR2 YYREEE (reference sequence). The CDR3 bases are TGTGCCAGCAGCCGAGGTATTCCGACGAGCAATGAGCAGTTCTTC. Amino acids: CASSRGIPTSNEQFF.

The J gene is TRBJ1-2, the V gene TRBV4-1, with 8 bases lining up with TRBD1. Germline values: CDR1 MGHRA, CDR2 YSYEKL. The CDR3 loop spans 15 amino acids. V shed 3 bases, J shed 6 bases, and the junction held 9 bases outside the gene matches. The chain's CDR3 is CASSHMDRENDGYTF. The DNA for the CDR3 is TGCGCCAGCAGCCACATGGACAGGGAGAACGATGGCTACACCTTC.

This chain joins TRBV7-3 and TRBJ2-1, with 8 bases matching TRBD2. Germline V gives CDR1 SGHTA, CDR2 FQGTGA. This CDR3 has 16 residues. V shed 5 bases, J shed 8 bases, and the junction held 14 bases outside the gene matches. The CDR3 nucleotides are TGTGCCAGCAGCGACGTAGGGGCGGGGGGCCTCGATGAGCAGTTCTTC. The encoded protein is CASSDVGAGGLDEQFF. Full variable domain (remainder filled in from reference TRBV7-3 and TRBJ2-1): GAGVSQTPSNKVTEKGKYVELRCDPISGHTALYWYRQSLGQGPEFLIYFQGTGAADDSGLPNDRFFAVRPEGSVSTLKIQRTERGDSAVYLCASSDVGAGGLDEQFFGPGTRLTVL.

The chain couples TRBV18 to TRBJ1-2; D is undetermined. CDR3 size: 13 residues. Germline-derived CDR1 and CDR2 are KGHSH and LQKENI. V was trimmed by 6 bases and J by 6 bases, leaving 14 bases between them. CDR3 in DNA: TGTGCCAGCTCCAGTTTCGCCGGGGATGGCTACACCTTC. It is translated as CASSSFAGDGYTF. The full variable domain, in which reference TRBV18 and TRBJ1-2 provide the parts outside the CDR3, is NAGVMQNPRHLVRRRGQEARLRCSPMKGHSHVYWYRQLPEEGLKFMVYLQKENIIDESGMPKERFSAEFPKEGPSILRIQQVVRGDSAAYFCASSSFAGDGYTFGSGTRLTVV.

The chain links TRBV9 to TRBJ1-6, with D possibly TRBD1 on 6 matching bases. Germline CDR1 is SGDLS and CDR2 is YYNGEE. This CDR3 has 16 amino acids. V lost 0 bases, J lost 6 bases, and 13 bases lay in between. The CDR3 sequence is CASSVVPGAGNSPLHF. The CDR3 DNA is TGTGCCAGCAGCGTAGTCCCAGGGGCAGGTAATTCACCCCTCCACTTT.

For the CDR3, the DNA is TGTGCCAGCAGTTCCACCGGGACAGGAGGATGGGAGCAGTACTTC. Residues: CASSSTGTGGWEQYF. The chain is built from TRBV6-1 and TRBJ2-7; TRBD1 agrees at 8 bases. The CDR3 covers 15 residues. Germline CDR1 reads MNHNS; CDR2 reads SASEGT. Unmatched junction bases numbered 13, after V lost 5 bases and J lost 7 bases.

The chain uses TRBV9 and TRBJ2-2; the match to TRBD1 covers 11 bases. The CDR3 loop spans 17 amino acids. Germline V gene sequence: CDR1 SGDLS, CDR2 YYNGEE. The J segment lost 4 bases and the V segment lost 0 bases, leaving 5 bases of the junction unmatched. The CDR3 DNA is TGTGCCAGCAGCGTAGGAGGACAGGGGGCTGTCACCGGGGAGCTGTTTTTT. Translated: CASSVGGQGAVTGELFF.